This paragraph covers one T cell receptor beta chain sequence. What it binds is unknown. The PCR employed 60 Vbeta primers together with 13 Jbeta primers. Using immunoSEQ multiplex PCR, the repertoire was profiled, and TCRdb retains in-frame clones only, with some absent. The sample holds approximately 150,000 clones, approximately 72% seen once. In germline, CDR1 is LGHNA, CDR2 YNFKEQ. V dropped 0 bases and J dropped 1; count of bases not matched to a gene: 1. The CDR3 is 17 residues long. This sample was taken from a study of cytomegalovirus exposure and HLA in healthy donors. Study findings and constraints: Accurate predictions that matched the HLA-A and HLA-B alleles of most subjects were reportedly made from TCR beta sequences.

This clonotype originated in a man aged 40-55 years in good health and CMV-seronegative. This rearrangement joins TRBV4-2 to TRBJ2-5; TRBD2 matches 14 bases. The sequencing sample was made of PBMCs. CDR3 amino acids: CASSQEGTSGGQETQYF. In DNA, the CDR3 is TGTGCCAGCAGCCAAGAGGGGACTAGCGGGGGCCAAGAGACCCAGTACTTC.